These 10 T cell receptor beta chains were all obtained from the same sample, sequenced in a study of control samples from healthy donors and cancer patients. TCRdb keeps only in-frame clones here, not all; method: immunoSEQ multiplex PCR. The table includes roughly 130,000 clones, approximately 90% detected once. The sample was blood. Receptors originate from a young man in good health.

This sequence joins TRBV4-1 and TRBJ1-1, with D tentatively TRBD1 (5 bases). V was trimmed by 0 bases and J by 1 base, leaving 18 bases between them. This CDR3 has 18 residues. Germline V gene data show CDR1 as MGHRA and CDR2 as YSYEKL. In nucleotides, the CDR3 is TGCGCCAGCAGCCAAGATGAAAGTCAGGGAGGTTGGAACACTGAAGCTTTCTTT. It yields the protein CASSQDESQGGWNTEAFF.

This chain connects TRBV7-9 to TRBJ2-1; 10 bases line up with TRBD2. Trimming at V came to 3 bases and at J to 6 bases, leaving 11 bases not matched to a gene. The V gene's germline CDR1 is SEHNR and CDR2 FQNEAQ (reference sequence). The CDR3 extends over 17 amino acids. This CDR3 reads CASSFYLGSGGVNEQFF. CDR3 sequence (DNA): TGTGCCAGCAGCTTCTATCTAGGAAGCGGGGGGGTCAATGAGCAGTTCTTC.

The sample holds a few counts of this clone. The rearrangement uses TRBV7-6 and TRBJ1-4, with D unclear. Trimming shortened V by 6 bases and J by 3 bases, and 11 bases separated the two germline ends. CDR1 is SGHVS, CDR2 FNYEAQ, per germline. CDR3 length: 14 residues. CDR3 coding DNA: TGTGCCAGCAGTTCGATATTAGCTAATGAAAAACTGTTTTTT. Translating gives CASSSILANEKLFF.

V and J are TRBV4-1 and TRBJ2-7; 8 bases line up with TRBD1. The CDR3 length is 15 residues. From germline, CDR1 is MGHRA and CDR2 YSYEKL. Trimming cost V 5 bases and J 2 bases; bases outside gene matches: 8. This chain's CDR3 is CASSYRTGTAYEQYF. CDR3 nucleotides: TGCGCCAGCAGCTACCGGACAGGGACCGCCTACGAGCAGTACTTC.

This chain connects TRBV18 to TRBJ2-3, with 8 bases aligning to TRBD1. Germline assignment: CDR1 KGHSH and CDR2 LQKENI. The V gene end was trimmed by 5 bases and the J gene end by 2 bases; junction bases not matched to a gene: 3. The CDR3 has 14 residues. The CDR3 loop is CASSDRGPTDTQYF. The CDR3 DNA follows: TGTGCCAGCTCAGACAGGGGACCCACAGATACGCAGTATTTT.

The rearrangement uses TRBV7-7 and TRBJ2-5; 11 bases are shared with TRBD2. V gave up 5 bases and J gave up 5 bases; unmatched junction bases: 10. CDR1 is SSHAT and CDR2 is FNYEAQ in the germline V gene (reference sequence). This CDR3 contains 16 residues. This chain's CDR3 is CASSEISGGARETQYF. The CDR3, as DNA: TGTGCCAGCAGCGAGATTAGCGGGGGGGCCAGGGAGACCCAGTACTTC.

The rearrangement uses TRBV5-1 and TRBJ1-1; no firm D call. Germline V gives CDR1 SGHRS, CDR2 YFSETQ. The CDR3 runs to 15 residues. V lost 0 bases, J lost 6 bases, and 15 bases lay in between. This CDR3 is CASSLGARSGAEAFF. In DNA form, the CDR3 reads TGCGCCAGCAGCTTGGGAGCAAGGTCTGGGGCTGAAGCTTTCTTT.

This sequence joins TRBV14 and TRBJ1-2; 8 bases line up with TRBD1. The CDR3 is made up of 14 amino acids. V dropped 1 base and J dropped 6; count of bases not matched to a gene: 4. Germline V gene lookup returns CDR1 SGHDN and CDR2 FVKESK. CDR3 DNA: TGTGCCAGCAGCCAAGTCCGGACAGGGCATGGCTACACCTTC. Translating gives CASSQVRTGHGYTF.

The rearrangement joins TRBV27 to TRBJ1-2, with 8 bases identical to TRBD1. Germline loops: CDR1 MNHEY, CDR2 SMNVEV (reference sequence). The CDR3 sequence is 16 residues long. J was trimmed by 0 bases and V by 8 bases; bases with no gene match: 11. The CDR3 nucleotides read TGTGCCAGCCGGTCTTTAGGGACAGGCTCTAACTATGGCTACACCTTC. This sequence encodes CASRSLGTGSNYGYTF.

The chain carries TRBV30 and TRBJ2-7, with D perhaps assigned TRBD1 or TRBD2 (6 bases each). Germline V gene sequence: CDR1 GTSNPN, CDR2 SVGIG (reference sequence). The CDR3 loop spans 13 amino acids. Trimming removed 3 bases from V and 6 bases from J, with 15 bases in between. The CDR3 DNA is TGTGCCTGGAGCCGGGGGCAGGGGCGCGAGCAGTACTTC. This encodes CAWSRGQGREQYF.